This paragraph reports one TCR beta chain. The antigen it binds to is not known. No per-base quality is available; no much larger clone lies one base away. These data come from a study of OX40 agonist ivuxolimab in advanced cancers. For context, the study as a whole: The costimulatory receptor OX40 (CD134) was targeted by ivuxolimab, a fully human IgG2 agonistic monoclonal antibody. Intravenous ivuxolimab was administered to patients every 2 weeks at six dose levels: 0.01, 0.1, 0.3, 1.5, 3 and 10 mg/kg. Of the roughly 51 dose-escalation patients, hepatocellular carcinoma was present in about 20, melanoma in roughly 15, renal cell carcinoma in 9 and head and neck cancer in 9. A male proportion of 82.7% and a mean age of approximately 55 years, ranging from 23 to 79, were recorded for the dose-escalation cohort. Patients were allowed to have had prior anti-PD-1, anti-PD-L1 or anti-CTLA-4 therapy, and about 40% of the dose-escalation patients had been treated with checkpoint inhibitors. Partial responses occurred in three dose-escalation patients, of whom one had hepatocellular carcinoma and two had cutaneous melanoma. Peripheral TCRbeta sequencing aimed to test whether ivuxolimab altered TCR sequence diversity and caused clonal T-cell expansion. The monotherapy dose-escalation portion (N of about 50 patients) of the phase I ivuxolimab trial is reported in the paper. Study-level results and caveats: In the 0.1-3.0 mg/kg groups, partial responders had among the lowest normalized peripheral clonal expansion, particularly in CD8+ T cells. Clonal expansion of both CD4+ and CD8+ blood T cells was observed from baseline to week 6 at doses 0.1 to 3.0 mg/kg. After ivuxolimab, more expanded clones were found on average in CD8+ T cells than in CD4+ T cells. Antigen specificity was not determined for the clonally expanded peripheral T cells. Low levels of normalized T-cell clonal expansion were also seen in some patients who did not respond.

Genomic DNA was isolated from the sorted cells so that the TCRbeta CDR3 region could be sequenced. TCRbeta CDR3 regions were sequenced using the immunoSEQ Assay. TCRdb took over this immuneACCESS table, retaining in-frame rearrangements with V and J assigned. Such tables are incomplete; in checked studies, under half of the missing clones stem from an unresolved V gene, and the remainder is unexplained. The sample records fewer than 100,000 clones, roughly nine tenths of which are singletons. Together, the top ten hold less than 0.2% of the sample. The trial excluded patients who had a history of autoimmune disease or were on systemic immunosuppression. Peripheral blood for TCR sequencing was drawn from every dose cohort at baseline, at cycle 4 day 1 and at cycle 7 day 1. Samples came from an open-label, multicenter, first-in-human phase I dose-escalation trial of ivuxolimab. Adults with locally advanced or metastatic melanoma, renal cell carcinoma, hepatocellular carcinoma or head and neck squamous cell carcinoma were enrolled in the trial. Before TCR sequencing, CD4+ T cells and CD8+ T cells from peripheral blood were sorted into separate populations.

The clonotype was recovered from an adult with an advanced solid tumor such as melanoma, head and neck, liver or kidney cancer. The material sequenced was CD4+ or CD8+ T cells sorted from blood, taken in a trial of the OX40 agonist ivuxolimab.

The DNA sequence reads TGTGCCAGCAGCGTGCTTTGGGACTATAATTCACCCCTCCACTTT. It codes for CASSVLWDYNSPLHF. The chain is made from TRBV9 and TRBJ1-6; too little of a D gene remains to name it. The germline ends are 9 bases apart after V is trimmed by 2 bases and J by 3 bases. The CDR3 holds 15 amino acids from the cysteine to the phenylalanine. Left in the record is the CDR3 DNA by itself, 45 bases read in frame from the first base. The germline V gene specifies SGDLS as CDR1 and YYNGEE as CDR2.